The 5 T cell receptor beta chains in this list originate from one sample, sequenced in a study of cytomegalovirus exposure and HLA in healthy donors. The primer mix had 60 Vbeta and 13 Jbeta primers. Assay used: immunoSEQ multiplex PCR; TCRdb lists only in-frame clones, some missing. The repertoire holds some 110,000 clones, with approximately 12% as singletons. Sequenced: PBMCs. Receptor source: a man aged 35 to 55 in good health and CMV-seropositive.

This clone was counted between two and nine times. The V call is TRBV30, the J call TRBJ2-2, with D tentatively TRBD1 (6 bases). This CDR3 is 16 amino acids long. CDR1 and CDR2 (germline): GTSNPN, SVGIG (reference sequence). Between the trimmed V and J ends, which lost 1 base and 3 bases, there was a span of 15 bases. This CDR3 is CAWSALGASDTGELFF. CDR3 nucleotide sequence: TGTGCCTGGAGTGCCCTGGGGGCGTCGGACACCGGGGAGCTGTTTTTT. The variable domain in full, with the rest retrieved from reference TRBV30 and TRBJ2-2, is SQTIHQWPATLVQPVGSPLSLECTVEGTSNPNLYWYRQAAGRGLQLLFYSVGIGQISSEVPQNLSASRPQDRQFILSSKKLLLSDSGFYLCAWSALGASDTGELFFGEGSRLTVL.

V is TRBV7-2 and J is TRBJ1-5; 8 nucleotides line up with TRBD1. From germline, CDR1 is SGHTA and CDR2 FQGNSA. V gave up 5 bases and J gave up 4 bases; unmatched junction bases: 7. The CDR3 spans 15 residues. CDR3 amino acids: CASSPRQGRNQPQHF. The CDR3 region has the DNA TGTGCCAGCAGCCCCCGACAGGGGAGGAATCAGCCCCAGCATTTT.

The chain couples TRBV27 to TRBJ1-3; D remains ambiguous. There are 11 residues in the CDR3. Germline assignment: CDR1 MNHEY and CDR2 SMNVEV (reference sequence). V lost 6 bases, J lost 8 bases, and 8 bases lay in between. This CDR3 is CASRMGDTIYF. The CDR3 nucleotides are TGTGCCAGCAGGATGGGAGACACCATATATTTT.

V is TRBV7-8 and J is TRBJ1-1; TRBD1 matches 7 bases. CDR1 SGHVS and CDR2 FQNEAQ come from the germline V gene. The V segment lost 7 bases and the J segment 3 bases; nucleotides outside the gene matches: 8. CDR3 size: 14 residues. The CDR3 reads CASILTGDDTEAFF. The CDR3, as DNA: TGTGCCAGCATCCTAACAGGGGACGACACTGAAGCTTTCTTT.

The CDR3, as DNA: TGTGCCAGCAGTGATTGGTCGCGGAGGGGAAACACCATATATTTT. Its protein is CASSDWSRRGNTIYF. The chain combines TRBV2 with TRBJ1-3; no firm D call. The CDR3 spans 15 residues. Germline values: CDR1 SNHLY, CDR2 FYNNEI. The germline V and J ends were trimmed by 3 bases and 4 bases, with 13 bases remaining between them.